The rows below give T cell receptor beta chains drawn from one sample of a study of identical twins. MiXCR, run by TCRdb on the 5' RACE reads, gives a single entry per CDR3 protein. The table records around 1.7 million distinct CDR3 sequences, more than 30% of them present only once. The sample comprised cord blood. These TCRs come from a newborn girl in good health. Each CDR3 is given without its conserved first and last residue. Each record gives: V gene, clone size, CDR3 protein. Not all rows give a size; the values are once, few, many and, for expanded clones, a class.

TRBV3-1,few,ASSQDGGGTTDTQY
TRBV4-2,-,ASSQDGLAEAYNERF
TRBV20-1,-,SARVLRDRRYEQY
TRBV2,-,ASVVTEAF
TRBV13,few,ASSPYPTSDEQY
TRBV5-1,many,ASSSYRLADSYEQY
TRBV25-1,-,ASSAFGLASDNEQF
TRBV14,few,ASSQDWGVTNEKLF
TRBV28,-,ASSHPDRHHEQY
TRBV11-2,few,ASSLVASGGLETQY
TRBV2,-,ASSVEGAGQPQH
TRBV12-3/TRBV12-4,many,ASSLGRHLPHYGYT
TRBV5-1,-,ASSLATLGLAGGSYNEQF
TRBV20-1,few,SANRGPATNEKLF
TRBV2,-,ASRGTSRRLTDTQY
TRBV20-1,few,SALQVGDEKLF
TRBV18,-,ASSRPGLAGYEQY